The clone carrying this T cell receptor (beta chain) occurred many times. This entry is derived from a study of T cells after yellow fever vaccination. MiXCR, applied by TCRdb to the 5' RACE reads, yields one record per CDR3 protein. The sample holds 230,000 or so distinct CDR3 sequences, roughly 4% seen once. The material sequenced was PBMCs, taken 15 days after the yellow fever booster vaccination. This TCR derives from a man aged 18-30 years who received the YFV17D yellow fever vaccine.

CDR3 sequence: CASSLVPATDTQYF. The DNA for the CDR3 is TGTGCCAGCAGCTTGGTTCCGGCCACAGATACGCAGTATTTT. This sequence joins TRBV5-6 and TRBJ2-3; D uncertain. The ends were cut back, 0 bases at V and 2 bases at J, with 7 bases in the middle. Germline V CDR1 and CDR2: SGHDT, YYEEEE. The CDR3 runs to 14 residues.